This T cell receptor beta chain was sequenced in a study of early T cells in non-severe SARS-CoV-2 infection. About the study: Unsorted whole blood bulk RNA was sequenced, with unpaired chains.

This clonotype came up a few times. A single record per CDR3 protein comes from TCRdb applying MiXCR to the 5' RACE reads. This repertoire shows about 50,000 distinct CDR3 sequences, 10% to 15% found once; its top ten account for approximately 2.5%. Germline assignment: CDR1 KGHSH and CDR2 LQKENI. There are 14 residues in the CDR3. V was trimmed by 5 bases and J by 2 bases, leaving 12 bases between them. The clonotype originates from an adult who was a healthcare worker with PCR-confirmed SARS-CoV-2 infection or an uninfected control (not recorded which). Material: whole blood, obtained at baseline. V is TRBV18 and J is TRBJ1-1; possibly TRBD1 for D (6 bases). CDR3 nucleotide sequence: TGTGCCAGCTCAGCCGTGGGGGCTAACACTGAAGCTTTCTTT. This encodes CASSAVGANTEAFF.